What follows are 7 T cell receptor beta chains derived from one specimen sequenced in a study of blood T cell repertoires in COVID-19. Libraries were prepared by immunoSEQ multiplex PCR; TCRdb keeps only in-frame clonotypes and omits some of them. The sample yields about 43,000 clones, 87% seen once. Sequenced material: peripheral blood. The receptors originated from a man in his sixties with active COVID-19.

The J gene is TRBJ1-2, the V gene TRBV10-3; D is perhaps TRBD1 (6 bases). V lost 7 bases to trimming and J lost 1 base, with 13 bases between them. In germline, CDR1 is ENHRY, CDR2 SYGVKD. The CDR3 covers 14 residues. CDR3 region: CAIKPGHNNYGYTF. The CDR3 DNA is TGTGCCATCAAACCGGGACACAATAACTATGGCTACACCTTC.

This rearrangement joins TRBV6-4 to TRBJ2-3, with 9 bases identical to TRBD2. Germline CDR1 is MRHNA and CDR2 is SNTAGT. With V trimmed by 3 bases and J by 6 bases, 7 bases remained unmatched. The CDR3 has 15 residues. The CDR3 DNA reads as TGTGCCAGCAGTGAGCTAGCGGGATCTGGGGATACGCAGTATTTT. Translated: CASSELAGSGDTQYF.

The rearrangement links TRBV28 to TRBJ2-7, with a tentative D call TRBD2 (6 bases). Per the germline V gene, CDR1 is MDHEN and CDR2 is SYDVKM. V was shortened by 8 bases and J by 0 bases, with 8 bases between the two germline ends. The CDR3 totals 12 residues. CDR3 sequence: CASRTNSYEQYF. As DNA, the CDR3 is TGTGCCAGCCGGACTAACTCCTACGAGCAGTACTTC.

The chain employs TRBV7-8 and TRBJ2-2; 8 nucleotides match TRBD1. The CDR3 covers 18 residues. Trimming cost V 5 bases and J 0 bases; bases outside gene matches: 11. The germline V gene has CDR1 SGHVS and CDR2 FQNEAQ. CDR3: CASSPQQGVKANTGELFF. Here the CDR3 DNA reads TGTGCCAGCAGCCCCCAACAGGGGGTAAAGGCGAACACCGGGGAGCTGTTTTTT.

In this sample, this clone turned up once. The gene calls are TRBV7-2 and TRBJ2-1, with 8 bases fitting TRBD2. The CDR3 covers 15 residues. V lost 1 base to trimming and J lost 7 bases; unmatched junction nucleotides: 6. Germline V CDR1 and CDR2: SGHTA, FQGNSA. CDR3 DNA sequence: TGTGCCAGCAGCTTAGTAGCGGGAAGAAAGAATGAGCAGTTCTTC. It is translated as CASSLVAGRKNEQFF.

V usage is TRBV11-2 and J usage is TRBJ2-4; D is unresolved. CDR1 and CDR2 from the germline V gene are SGHAT and FQNNGV. The CDR3 is 14 amino acids. V lost 5 bases and J lost 3, with 11 bases in between. The CDR3 spells CASSPQVVKNIQYF. CDR3 nucleotides: TGTGCCAGCAGCCCCCAGGTTGTCAAAAACATTCAGTACTTC.

This chain joins TRBV7-9 and TRBJ1-3; D perhaps matches TRBD1 (5 bases). There are 14 residues in the CDR3. The ends were cut back, 7 bases at V and 6 bases at J, with 16 bases in the middle. The germline CDR1 and CDR2 sequences are SEHNR and FQNEAQ (reference sequence). CDR3 amino acids: CASNRGPSVNTIYF. In DNA, the CDR3 is TGTGCCAGCAATAGGGGCCCATCGGTAAACACCATATATTTT.